Below are 8 T cell receptor beta chains sequenced from a single sample in a study of control samples from healthy donors and cancer patients. Libraries were prepared by immunoSEQ multiplex PCR; TCRdb keeps only in-frame clonotypes and omits some of them. The data contain 170,000 or so clones, over 85% of them seen just once; the ten biggest clones take up roughly 1.5%. The source material was blood. These receptors all stem from a man aged 18-30 years in good health.

The J gene is TRBJ1-1, the V gene TRBV19, with TRBD1 as a possible D gene (5 bases). The germline CDR1 and CDR2 sequences are LNHDA and SQIVND (reference sequence). Trimming stripped 5 bases from V and 4 bases from J, with 14 bases between. The CDR3 contains 14 residues. The CDR3 DNA reads as TGTGCCAGTAGTTTACAGGTAGGAGGCACTGAAGCTTTCTTT. Amino acid sequence: CASSLQVGGTEAFF.

This clone was observed once. The chain uses TRBV3-1 (or the pseudogene TRBV3-2) and TRBJ2-7, with 7 bases identical to TRBD1. The CDR3 covers 14 residues. The germline V gene encodes CDR1 LGHDT and CDR2 YNNKEL (reference sequence). V dropped 1 base and J dropped 6; count of bases not matched to a gene: 6. CDR3 DNA: TGTGCCAGCAGCCAAGGGTCAGGGGGTGGCGAGCAGTACTTC. Its protein is CASSQGSGGGEQYF.

The rearrangement joins TRBV14 to TRBJ2-2, with D possibly being TRBD1 or TRBD2 (5 bases each). The V end lost 5 bases, the J end lost 6 bases, and 22 bases lay between the germline ends. Germline V gene sequence: CDR1 SGHDN, CDR2 FVKESK. The CDR3 contains 17 residues. As DNA, the CDR3 is TGTGCCAGCAGCTCACAACTACCCGGGACCAAATCCGGGGAGCTGTTTTTT. Its protein is CASSSQLPGTKSGELFF.

This chain joins TRBV7-3 and TRBJ2-3, with 8 bases matching TRBD2. V was pared by 1 base and J by 1 base, with 4 bases of the junction left unmatched. Germline CDR1 SGHTA, CDR2 FQGTGA. The CDR3 runs to 16 residues. The CDR3 reads CASSLSGGLGTDTQYF. The DNA for the CDR3 is TGTGCCAGCAGCTTAAGTGGGGGACTAGGCACAGATACGCAGTATTTT. Full variable domain (rest looked up from reference TRBV7-3 and TRBJ2-3): GAGVSQTPSNKVTEKGKYVELRCDPISGHTALYWYRQSLGQGPEFLIYFQGTGAADDSGLPNDRFFAVRPEGSVSTLKIQRTERGDSAVYLCASSLSGGLGTDTQYFGPGTRLTVL.

This chain joins TRBV23-1 and TRBJ1-5; unclear D gene. TRBV23-1 is placed among ORFs of uncertain function. The CDR3 contains 15 residues. V was cut by 0 bases and J by 1 base, with 7 bases left in between. CDR3: CASSQSAVSNQPQHF. Written as DNA, the CDR3 is TGCGCCAGCAGTCAATCCGCAGTCAGCAATCAGCCCCAGCATTTT.

The gene calls are TRBV27 and TRBJ2-3; 8 bases are a match to TRBD2. Germline values: CDR1 MNHEY, CDR2 SMNVEV (reference sequence). This CDR3 spans 16 amino acids. V shed 5 bases, J shed 3 bases, and the junction held 10 bases outside the gene matches. CDR3: CASSPRPGTRTDTQYF. CDR3 nucleotide sequence: TGTGCCAGCAGTCCGCGTCCCGGGACTAGGACAGATACGCAGTATTTT.

The V call is TRBV12-3 or TRBV12-4, the J call TRBJ1-3; a weak D match, TRBD1 (5 bases). V shed 3 bases and J shed 8 bases, with 11 bases lying between them. The CDR3 loop spans 13 amino acids. CDR3 protein: CASSFQGPYTIYF. CDR3 DNA: TGTGCCAGCAGTTTCCAGGGTCCGTACACCATATATTTT.

The chain has TRBV19 and TRBJ1-2; possible D gene TRBD1, 5 bases. V lost 2 bases and J 9 bases, leaving 10 bases between the germline ends. The germline V gene encodes CDR1 LNHDA and CDR2 SQIVND (reference sequence). The CDR3 sequence is 12 residues long. The CDR3 sequence: CASSINRHSYTF. CDR3 bases: TGTGCCAGTAGTATAAACAGGCACAGCTACACCTTC.